This TCR beta chain was obtained from a study of shared clonotypes between healthy human individuals. The CDR3 is 15 residues long. V lost 4 bases, J lost 0 bases, and 14 bases lay in between. Germline V gene data show CDR1 as SGDLS and CDR2 as YYNGEE. Naive CD8 cells, CD45RO-negative and positively selected for CCR7, excluded terminally differentiated effector memory CD45RA+ cells. The protocol was immunoSEQ multiplex PCR, while the TCRdb copy is restricted to in-frame clones and leaves out a portion. The data contain about 580,000 clones, 95% to 98% of them singletons. The clonotype comes from a man aged 25 to 45 in good health. V and J are TRBV9 and TRBJ2-7, with a weak D call TRBD2 (6 bases). The sample consisted of naive CD8+ T cells sorted from blood. The CDR3 region has the DNA TGTGCCAGCAGCCTTGGTGGCGGGACCTCCTACGAGCAGTACTTC. Translated: CASSLGGGTSYEQYF.